The 10 T cell receptor beta chains given below trace back to one sample, sequenced in a study of cytomegalovirus exposure and HLA in healthy donors. Sequencing was performed with immunoSEQ multiplex PCR; in TCRdb, only in-frame clones are kept and a portion is missing. The sample has 150,000 or so clones; about 88% are singletons. Sequenced sample: PBMCs. These receptors were collected from a woman in her late teens or twenties in good health and CMV-seronegative.

V and J are TRBV5-1 and TRBJ1-4, with TRBD1 as a possible D gene (6 bases). Germline values: CDR1 SGHRS, CDR2 YFSETQ. This CDR3 has 14 residues. The ends were cut back, 4 bases at V and 6 bases at J, with 13 bases in the middle. CDR3 nucleotides: TGCGCCAGCAGCCACACAGGGTTGGATGAAAAACTGTTTTTT. Translation gives CASSHTGLDEKLFF.

This clone was seen only a few times. This sequence joins TRBV5-1 and TRBJ1-6; D possibly corresponds to TRBD1 (6 bases). Per the germline V gene, CDR1 is SGHRS and CDR2 is YFSETQ. The ends were cut back, 0 bases at V and 9 bases at J, with 13 bases in the middle. CDR3 size: 15 residues. CDR3 sequence: CASSLAGTGRSPLHF. CDR3 nucleotide sequence: TGCGCCAGCAGCTTGGCCGGAACAGGGCGTTCACCCCTCCACTTT. Based on the CDR3 plus reference TRBV5-1 and TRBJ1-6, the full variable domain is KAGVTQTPRYLIKTRGQQVTLSCSPISGHRSVSWYQQTPGQGLQFLFEYFSETQRNKGNFPGRFSGRQFSNSRSEMNVSTLELGDSALYLCASSLAGTGRSPLHFGNGTRLTVT.

The chain joins TRBV4-1 to TRBJ2-4; 9 bases map to TRBD2. Germline values: CDR1 MGHRA, CDR2 YSYEKL. J gave up 2 bases and V 1 base, and 9 bases lay outside the gene matches. The CDR3 has 18 amino acids. CDR3 nucleotides: TGCGCCAGCAGCCAAGGGAGGATAGCGGGGGTCCCCAAAAACATTCAGTACTTC. Amino acid sequence: CASSQGRIAGVPKNIQYF.

In its sample, this clone was seen a few times. The rearrangement joins TRBV10-3 to TRBJ1-6; 8 bases map to TRBD1. CDR3 length: 15 residues. The germline gives CDR1 ENHRY, CDR2 SYGVKD. V lost 4 bases and J lost 6; bases outside the gene matches: 5. CDR3 sequence reads: CAISGTGLSNSPLHF. DNA of the CDR3: TGTGCCATCAGTGGGACAGGGCTTAGTAATTCACCCCTCCACTTT.

In this sample, this clone is medium-sized. The chain joins TRBV6-1 to TRBJ1-6; D not resolved. V was pared by 1 base and J by 7 bases, with 14 bases between. Looked up from germline, CDR1 is MNHNS and CDR2 is SASEGT. The CDR3 runs 16 residues. The CDR3 DNA reads TGTGCCAGCAGTGAAGTAACCGGGGTCGGGAATTCACCCCTCCACTTT. This sequence encodes CASSEVTGVGNSPLHF.

This chain links TRBV2 with TRBJ1-2, with TRBD1 identical over 11 bases. This CDR3 contains 13 residues. Germline CDR1 SNHLY, CDR2 FYNNEI. V lost 7 bases to trimming and J lost 8 bases; unmatched junction nucleotides: 6. The CDR3 bases are TGTGCCAGCACCGGGACAGGGGGTAGGGGCTACACCTTC. Encoded protein: CASTGTGGRGYTF.

This sequence joins TRBV7-2 and TRBJ1-1; tentatively, D is TRBD1 (5 bases). This CDR3 spans 14 amino acids. Trimming removed 2 bases from V and 4 bases from J, with 11 bases in between. Germline assignment: CDR1 SGHTA and CDR2 FQGNSA. The chain's CDR3 is CASSLWWGGTEAFF. The CDR3 region has the DNA TGTGCCAGCAGCTTATGGTGGGGGGGCACTGAAGCTTTCTTT.

The V call is TRBV10-3, the J call TRBJ2-2, with 8 bases aligning to TRBD1. The trim removed 3 bases at V and 0 bases at J, leaving 6 bases unmatched. Germline CDR1 reads ENHRY; CDR2 reads SYGVKD. The CDR3 spans 17 residues. Here the CDR3 reads CAISDPTGGTNTGELFF. In DNA form, the CDR3 reads TGTGCCATCAGTGACCCTACAGGGGGGACGAACACCGGGGAGCTGTTTTTT.

The chain combines TRBV9 with TRBJ1-4, with D tentatively TRBD1 (5 bases). Germline lookup yields CDR1 SGDLS and CDR2 YYNGEE. The length of the CDR3 is 14 residues. The germline V and J ends were trimmed by 3 bases and 1 base, with 7 bases remaining between them. The CDR3 region is CASSAGLTNEKLFF. The DNA for the CDR3 is TGTGCCAGCAGCGCAGGGCTAACTAATGAAAAACTGTTTTTT. Using reference TRBV9 and TRBJ1-4 for the parts outside the CDR3, the full variable domain is DSGVTQTPKHLITATGQRVTLRCSPRSGDLSVYWYQQSLDQGLQFLIQYYNGEERAKGNILERFSAQQFPDLHSELNLSSLELGDSALYFCASSAGLTNEKLFFGSGTQLSVL.

Remarks on this clone: Other DNA sequences from this sample encode an identical CDR3 as well. This chain connects TRBV5-1 to TRBJ1-1; D is uncertain. Per germline, CDR1 SGHRS and CDR2 YFSETQ. The V end was cut by 0 bases, the J end by 5 bases, with 5 bases between. The CDR3 runs 12 residues. The CDR3 DNA sequence: TGCGCCAGCAGCTTGGGTCAAACTGAAGCTTTCTTT. This gives the protein CASSLGQTEAFF.